This TCR beta chain was found in a study of CD8 T cells in ankylosing spondylitis. TCRdb re-called the 5' RACE reads with MiXCR, one entry per CDR3 protein. The sample shows 800,000 to 900,000 distinct CDR3 sequences, about 11% of them seen only once. Study outcomes and limitations: Disease-linked clones bore a CD8+ phenotype and were relatively rare in peripheral blood. A motif of eight or nine highly homologous TCR beta variants was seen as apparently characteristic of ankylosing spondylitis blood. Prior literature has documented some motif variants in synovial fluid and blood from reactive arthritis.

Germline CDR1 reads DFQATT; CDR2 reads SNEGSKA (reference sequence). The CDR3 is 14 amino acids. V gave up 0 bases and J gave up 0 bases, with 8 bases separating them. This clonotype was observed a handful of times. No antigen is known for it. The sample was blood, either unsorted or a sorted T cell fraction (not recorded which). The rearrangement links TRBV20-1 to TRBJ1-1; D possibly corresponds to TRBD1 (5 bases). This receptor was taken from a male donor with ankylosing spondylitis. The CDR3 loop is CSARDKGMNTEAFF. The CDR3 DNA is TGCAGTGCTAGAGATAAGGGGATGAACACTGAAGCTTTCTTT.